These 15 T cell receptor beta chains originate from one sample sequenced in a study of blood T cell repertoires in COVID-19. Clones were read by immunoSEQ multiplex PCR, and TCRdb kept only the in-frame ones, dropping some. The sample includes some 280,000 clones, around 90% of them seen just once. Sequenced input: peripheral blood. These receptors were obtained from a woman aged 40-49 years who had recovered from COVID-19.

The chain links TRBV29-1 to TRBJ2-1, with a possible D match to TRBD2 (5 bases). The germline V gene has CDR1 SQVTM and CDR2 ANQGSEA. This CDR3 spans 17 amino acids. Between the trimmed V and J ends, which lost 7 bases and 0 bases, there was a span of 22 bases. CDR3 nucleotide sequence: TGCAGCGGCACCGTGGAGGCTTCCTTCAGCTCCTACAATGAGCAGTTCTTC. Amino acid sequence: CSGTVEASFSSYNEQFF.

The chain recombines TRBV19 with TRBJ2-7; perhaps TRBD2 as D (7 bases). Germline V lookup: CDR1 LNHDA, CDR2 SQIVND (reference sequence). Trimming cost V 1 base and J 6 bases, with 13 bases left between them. This CDR3 spans 14 amino acids. The CDR3 DNA reads as TGTGCCAGTAGTATAGTCGAACGGGGGGCCGAGCAGTACTTC. It codes for CASSIVERGAEQYF.

This chain joins TRBV13 and TRBJ1-2; 9 bases fit TRBD1. Losses at the gene ends were 4 bases for V and 4 bases for J; bases not matched to a gene: 13. Germline CDR1 is PRHDT and CDR2 is FYEKMQ (reference sequence). This CDR3 spans 17 amino acids. This CDR3 is CASSSIKGQGYSYGYTF. In nucleotides, the CDR3 is TGTGCCAGCAGCTCAATCAAAGGACAGGGGTACAGCTATGGCTACACCTTC.

The V call is TRBV27, the J call TRBJ2-7, with 8 nucleotides matching TRBD1. The CDR3 spans 14 residues. Germline assignment: CDR1 MNHEY and CDR2 SMNVEV (reference sequence). V was pared by 5 bases and J by 6 bases, with 9 bases of the junction left unmatched. The CDR3 protein is CASSMGTGPFEQYF. DNA for the CDR3: TGTGCCAGCAGTATGGGGACAGGCCCGTTCGAGCAGTACTTC.

The CDR3 loop is CASSFFRYGYTF. CDR3 DNA: TGTGCCAGCAGTTTCTTTAGATATGGCTACACCTTC. V usage is TRBV6-2 or TRBV6-3 and J usage is TRBJ1-2; D gene uncertain. V lost 4 bases, J lost 5 bases, and 8 bases lay in between. The CDR3 has 12 residues. The V gene's germline CDR1 is MNHEY and CDR2 SVGEGT.

The chain employs TRBV24-1 and TRBJ2-7; no definite D call. CDR1 KGHDR and CDR2 SFDVKD come from the germline V gene. With 3 bases removed from V and 5 bases from J, the gap between germline ends came to 10 bases. CDR3 length: 13 residues. CDR3 region: CATSDPWAHEQYF. CDR3 nucleotides: TGTGCCACCAGTGATCCGTGGGCCCACGAGCAGTACTTC.

The rearrangement links TRBV29-1 to TRBJ2-3; tentative D call: TRBD1 (5 bases). The V and J ends lost 4 bases and 9 bases respectively, with 11 bases between them. There are 11 residues in the CDR3. Germline values: CDR1 SQVTM, CDR2 ANQGSEA. Here the CDR3 reads CSVVQVDTQYF. Here the CDR3 DNA reads TGCAGCGTTGTACAGGTAGACACGCAGTATTTT.

J is TRBJ2-5 and V is TRBV5-1; D may be TRBD2 (5 bases). Germline V gene sequence: CDR1 SGHRS, CDR2 YFSETQ. V lost 0 bases, J lost 2 bases, and 14 bases lay in between. The CDR3 runs to 16 residues. CDR3 DNA: TGCGCCAGCAGCTTGGCCCGGGTAGCGACACAAGAGACCCAGTACTTC. Protein product: CASSLARVATQETQYF.

This clone was counted ten times or more. This chain connects TRBV6-1 to TRBJ2-1; 10 bases fit TRBD2. V trimming: 1 base; J trimming: 2 bases; junction bases outside the gene matches: 2. Germline CDR1 and CDR2: MNHNS and SASEGT. The CDR3 covers 16 residues. CDR3 sequence (DNA): TGTGCCAGCAGTGAAGTAGCGGGAGGTGCCTACAATGAGCAGTTCTTC. This gives the protein CASSEVAGGAYNEQFF.

CDR3 sequence: CASRLGWVAKNIQYF. CDR3 in DNA: TGCGCCAGCAGGCTAGGTTGGGTGGCCAAAAACATTCAGTACTTC. The chain carries TRBV21-1 and TRBJ2-4; the D call of TRBD2 is as the table states it, not checked on the DNA. TRBV21-1 is a known pseudogene. This CDR3 is 15 amino acids long.

The chain is built from TRBV30 and TRBJ2-7; TRBD2 agrees at 8 bases. This CDR3 has 14 residues. In germline, CDR1 is GTSNPN, CDR2 SVGIG (reference sequence). J lost 5 bases, V lost 0 bases, and 6 bases had no gene match. CDR3 loop: CAWSVDGRVDEQYF. CDR3 bases: TGTGCCTGGAGTGTAGACGGGAGGGTGGACGAGCAGTACTTC.

CDR3 loop: CATSDFSGGPAFF. The CDR3 region has the DNA TGTGCCACCAGTGATTTTTCAGGGGGTCCGGCTTTCTTT. The chain uses TRBV24-1 and TRBJ1-1; 7 bases map to TRBD1. This CDR3 is 13 amino acids long. The germline gives CDR1 KGHDR, CDR2 SFDVKD. V lost 1 base and J lost 11; bases outside the gene matches: 6.

The chain couples TRBV7-7 to TRBJ1-5, with TRBD1 as a possible D gene (5 bases). The CDR3 runs to 16 residues. V was pared by 5 bases and J by 6 bases, with 20 bases between. Germline CDR1 reads SSHAT; CDR2 reads FNYEAQ (reference sequence). Here the CDR3 reads CASSPRVGGVCQPQHF. Here the CDR3 DNA reads TGTGCCAGCAGCCCGAGGGTGGGAGGGGTGTGTCAGCCCCAGCATTTT.

The V gene is TRBV18, the J gene TRBJ2-2; 7 bases map to TRBD1. CDR3 length: 15 residues. The ends lost 5 bases at V and 6 bases at J; junction bases unmatched: 9. Per germline, CDR1 KGHSH and CDR2 LQKENI. CDR3 residues: CASSYETGYSGELFF. The CDR3 DNA sequence: TGTGCCAGCTCATACGAGACAGGGTACTCCGGGGAGCTGTTTTTT.

CDR3 sequence: CASSQARTGGTDTQYF. The CDR3 DNA follows: TGTGCCAGCAGCCAAGCCCGGACAGGTGGCACAGATACGCAGTATTTT. The rearrangement links TRBV3-1 (or the pseudogene TRBV3-2) to TRBJ2-3; the match to TRBD1 covers 7 bases. CDR3 size: 16 residues. V trimming: 1 base; J trimming: 1 base; junction bases outside the gene matches: 5. Per germline, CDR1 LGHDT and CDR2 YNNKEL (reference sequence).